These 7 T cell receptor beta chains originate from one sample sequenced in a study of regulatory T cells in long-lasting Graves disease. Described time point: newly diagnosed GD, antithyroid drugs for less than 3 months. PBMC-extracted RNA yielded the TCR library. Building the TCR beta libraries relied on iRepertoire HTBI primers, and CDR3 regions underwent Arm-PCR. In TCRdb, the multiplex PCR reads were re-called with MiXCR into one record per CDR3 protein. The table records around 250,000 distinct CDR3 sequences, roughly 21% of them present only once. Sequenced here: peripheral blood mononuclear cells (PBMCs), sampled at new diagnosis, from a patient treated with antithyroid drugs. Receptors were obtained from a female donor with Graves disease.

This clonotype was recorded many times. The chain has TRBV6-1 and TRBJ1-1, with D tentatively TRBD1 (5 bases). Germline CDR1 and CDR2: MNHNS and SASEGT. V was trimmed by 6 bases and J by 3 bases, leaving 11 bases between them. The CDR3 has 13 residues. The DNA of the CDR3 is TGTGCCAGCAGAAGCCCGGGGGACACTGAAGCTTTCTTT. Its protein product is CASRSPGDTEAFF.

The sample holds a few counts of this clonotype. The rearrangement uses TRBV10-3 and TRBJ1-1; D is perhaps TRBD1 (5 bases). Trimming cost V 5 bases and J 7 bases, with 17 bases left between them. CDR1 is ENHRY, CDR2 SYGVKD, per germline. The CDR3 spans 14 residues. CDR3 DNA sequence: TGTGCCATCAGTAGCGGACCTAGGGGCGTTGAAGCTTTCTTT. Amino acid sequence: CAISSGPRGVEAFF.

A few counts support this clonotype. V usage is TRBV20-1 and J usage is TRBJ1-6; D is undetermined. Germline values: CDR1 DFQATT, CDR2 SNEGSKA (reference sequence). The CDR3 sequence is 13 residues long. Trimming left V 6 bases short and J 1 base short, with 7 bases between. In DNA form, the CDR3 reads TGCAGTGCCAGGCGATCCTATAATTCACCCCTCCACTTT. Its protein product is CSARRSYNSPLHF.

Ten or more counts support this clonotype. The rearrangement joins TRBV30 to TRBJ2-1, with D perhaps matching TRBD1 or TRBD2 (6 bases each). The ends were cut back, 3 bases at V and 10 bases at J, with 19 bases in the middle. The CDR3 has 14 residues. Germline CDR1 is GTSNPN and CDR2 is SVGIG (reference sequence). Here the CDR3 DNA reads TGTGCCTGGAGCGGGGGCAGGGGTTACGTGGAGCAGTTCTTC. This gives the protein CAWSGGRGYVEQFF.

The chain is built from TRBV7-2 and TRBJ1-2; tentatively, D is TRBD1 (6 bases). This CDR3 contains 13 residues. The V and J ends lost 5 bases and 5 bases respectively, with 12 bases between them. Germline lookup yields CDR1 SGHTA and CDR2 FQGNSA. DNA of the CDR3: TGTGCCAGCAGCGAGGACAGTCTTTATGGCTACACCTTC. Amino acid sequence: CASSEDSLYGYTF.

V is TRBV7-9 and J is TRBJ2-1; D is ambiguous. Trimming removed 5 bases from V and 6 bases from J, with 20 bases in between. The CDR3 has 16 residues. The germline V gene encodes CDR1 SEHNR and CDR2 FQNEAQ (reference sequence). CDR3 DNA sequence: TGTGCCAGCAGCCCCGTCGGGTGGGGTACAATCAATGAGCAGTTCTTC. Translation gives CASSPVGWGTINEQFF.

The chain links TRBV7-9 to TRBJ2-7, with 8 bases lining up with TRBD1. Germline trimming cut 0 bases from V and 2 bases from J; bases unmatched to any gene: 6. The germline CDR1 and CDR2 sequences are SEHNR and FQNEAQ (reference sequence). The length of the CDR3 is 16 residues. This chain's CDR3 is CASSLAPGQVTYEQYF. The CDR3 DNA reads as TGTGCCAGCAGCTTAGCGCCGGGACAGGTTACCTACGAGCAGTACTTC.